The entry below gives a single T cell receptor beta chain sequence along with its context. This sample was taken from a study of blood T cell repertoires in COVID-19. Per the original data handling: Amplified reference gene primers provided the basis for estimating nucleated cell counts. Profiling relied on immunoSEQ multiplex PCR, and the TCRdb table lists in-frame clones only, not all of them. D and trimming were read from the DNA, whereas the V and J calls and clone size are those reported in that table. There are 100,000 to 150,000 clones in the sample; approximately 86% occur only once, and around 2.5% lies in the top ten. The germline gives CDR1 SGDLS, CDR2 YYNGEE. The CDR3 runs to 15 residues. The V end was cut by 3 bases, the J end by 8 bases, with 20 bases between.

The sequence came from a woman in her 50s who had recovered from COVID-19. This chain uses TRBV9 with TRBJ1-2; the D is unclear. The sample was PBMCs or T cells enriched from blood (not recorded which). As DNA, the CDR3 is TGTGCCAGCAGCGGAGACATCTACCCTTTTGGGGGCTACACCTTC. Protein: CASSGDIYPFGGYTF.